Following are 3 T cell receptor beta chains from one sample sequenced in a study of cytotoxic CD8 clonotypes in ibrutinib-treated CLL. TCRdb keeps only in-frame clones here, not all; method: immunoSEQ multiplex PCR. The repertoire consists of more than 110,000 clones, with 75% to 85% occurring once and the leading ten covering 7.5% to 8%. The sequencing here drew on PBMCs, taken after 36 months of ibrutinib treatment. The receptors shown here come from a human donor with chronic lymphocytic leukemia.

The chain employs TRBV10-1 and TRBJ2-1; 12 nucleotides line up with TRBD2. CDR3 length equals 16 residues. The germline CDR1 and CDR2 sequences are WNHNN and SYGVQD (reference sequence). With V trimmed by 2 bases and J by 7 bases, 6 bases remained unmatched. The CDR3 spells CASSESRTSGVNEQFF. The DNA of the CDR3 is TGCGCCAGCAGTGAGAGTAGGACTAGCGGGGTGAATGAGCAGTTCTTC.

By proportion, this clone is medium-sized (0.01 to 0.1%). V gene TRBV2 combines with J gene TRBJ2-6, with D possibly matching TRBD1 (5 bases). Trimming took off 6 bases at V and 0 bases at J, with 6 bases between the two ends. Germline V gene sequence: CDR1 SNHLY, CDR2 FYNNEI. The CDR3 loop spans 14 amino acids. The CDR3 is CASRDSSGANVLTF. The CDR3 DNA sequence: TGTGCCAGCAGAGACAGCTCTGGGGCCAACGTCCTGACTTTC.

The chain has TRBV7-2 and TRBJ2-1; D gene uncertain. Per germline, CDR1 SGHTA and CDR2 FQGNSA. This CDR3 has 14 residues. Between the trimmed V and J ends, which lost 5 bases and 0 bases, there was a span of 8 bases. In DNA, the CDR3 is TGTGCCAGCAGCCCCCCTGGCTCCTACAATGAGCAGTTCTTC. This codes for CASSPPGSYNEQFF. Supplemented by reference TRBV7-2 and TRBJ2-1, the full variable domain reads GAGVSQSPSNKVTEKGKDVELRCDPISGHTALYWYRQSLGQGLEFLIYFQGNSAPDKSGLPSDRFSAERTGGSVSTLTIQRTQQEDSAVYLCASSPPGSYNEQFFGPGTRLTVL.